The present T cell receptor beta chain was sequenced within a study of T cells in localized non-small cell lung cancer. Findings and caveats of the study: Appearances in adjacent lung were noted for a median 57 of the top 100 tumor clones. The study sequenced only one region of the tumor. As a result, intratumor heterogeneity could not be excluded and remains possible. Maximal T cell clonality occurred in uninvolved adjacent lung, with tumor ranking below it. An association was observed between higher blood T cell density and longer overall survival.

With regard to this clone: Its antigen is not known.

V was shortened by 10 bases and J by 2 bases, with 19 bases between the two germline ends. Germline CDR1 and CDR2: MNHNS and SASEGT. This CDR3 comprises 15 residues. Libraries were prepared by immunoSEQ multiplex PCR; TCRdb keeps only in-frame clonotypes and omits some of them. The sample gives some 13,000 clones, about 86% of which show up once; approximately 20% is in the top ten. The source is a male donor at least 60 years old with stage I lung adenocarcinoma. The J gene is TRBJ2-3, the V gene TRBV6-1; either TRBD1 or TRBD2 may fit D (5 bases each). Sequences were derived from peripheral blood, sampled before any cancer treatment. The CDR3 loop is CATLSGTQHTDTQYF. The CDR3 coding sequence is TGTGCCACATTATCCGGGACGCAACACACAGATACGCAGTATTTT.